This T cell receptor (beta chain) was profiled in a study of regulatory T cells in long-lasting Graves disease (dated by TCRdb to about 2021). Broadly, across the study: Persistent Graves' disease meant more than 5 years of antithyroid drug treatment with TSH receptor autoantibodies that stayed positive. Peripheral blood TCR sequencing and RNA sequencing compared persistent Graves' disease patients with newly diagnosed Graves' disease patients. The study was registered as a clinical trial and conducted in China. A total of 33 samples were covered by TCR sequencing, comprising about 13 persistent and 20 or so newly diagnosed Graves' disease patients. Antithyroid drugs had been taken for 8.5 to 11 years on average by persistent Graves' disease patients in the clinical cohort. Here is what the overall study found, with its caveats: The study examined only peripheral blood because the primary lesion, thyroid tissue, could not be accessed. The authors noted that the small sample size was a limitation that may lower accuracy. Patients with persistent disease shared more public clonotypes (about 2,700) than newly diagnosed patients did (nearly 1,000). Persistent Graves' disease patients showed lower TCR Shannon entropy and fewer highly expanded clones than newly diagnosed patients, suggesting clonal expansion. Sequencing and analysis were restricted to the TCR beta chain.

Library creation used multiplex PCR. TCRdb names Illumina HiSeq 4000 as the instrument used. TCR beta libraries were built with iRepertoire HTBI primers and Arm-PCR amplification of CDR3 regions. PCR products were gel purified before sequencing. The authors' analysis ran thus. Across samples, roughly 60 TRBV and around 15 TRBJ segments were identified and used for gene usage analysis of CDR3 amino acid clonotypes. Filtered high-quality paired reads were merged into contigs using COPE and FqMerger. BLAST was used to align contigs to IMGT TRBV, TRBD and TRBJ reference genes, with CDR3 defined following IMGT. Any clonotype with a frequency above 0.1% was counted as a highly expanded clone. Repertoire diversity was measured by Shannon entropy, and V-J evenness by the Gini coefficient. A clonotype was considered public if more than one individual shared it. The public reads were quality trimmed at Q25 with fastp and then assembled into clones with MiXCR by TCRdb, keeping productive beta chains. One record per CDR3 amino acid sequence lists the most common genes and DNA. These V and J calls are TCRdb output, not the study's own analysis. This sample gives a few hundred thousand distinct CDR3 sequences in total; about a quarter of them show up just once. The ten largest clones take up approximately 28% of the sample.

As regards this clonotype: This clone's antigen is unknown. No base quality values were provided; no much bigger clone lies one nucleotide off.

The sample's time point label, in plain terms: persistent/refractory GD, antithyroid drugs over 5 years with positive TRAb. For both TCR sequencing and RNA sequencing, RNA was extracted from PBMCs in TRIzol. The diagnosis of Graves' disease was made according to American Thyroid Association guidelines. Patients were recruited from an endocrinology department in Xi'an, China. From each patient, nine milliliters of peripheral blood was collected into an EDTA anticoagulant tube. Ficoll Paque Plus density gradient separation was used to isolate PBMCs, and no additional T cell sorting was done. An Agilent 2100 Bioanalyzer and agarose gel were used to assess RNA quality, and a NanoDrop 2000 was used to measure RNA concentration. The input for sequencing was peripheral blood mononuclear cells (PBMCs), taken when the disease was refractory, from a patient treated with antithyroid drugs. The TCR comes from a female donor with Graves disease.

Read as DNA, the sequence is TGCAGCGGGGGGGGCAGGGCAGGCAATGAGCAGTTCTTC. This is translated as CSGGGRAGNEQFF. This sequence uses TRBV29-1 and TRBJ2-1; TRBD2 is a weak D gene call, 7 bases matching. Spanning cysteine to phenylalanine, the CDR3 consists of 13 amino acids. Only CDR3 DNA is held: 39 bases, read in frame from base 1. The germline V gene encodes CDR1 SQVTM and CDR2 ANQGSEA. V was cut back by 7 bases and J by 6 bases, leaving a gap of 16 bases between them.